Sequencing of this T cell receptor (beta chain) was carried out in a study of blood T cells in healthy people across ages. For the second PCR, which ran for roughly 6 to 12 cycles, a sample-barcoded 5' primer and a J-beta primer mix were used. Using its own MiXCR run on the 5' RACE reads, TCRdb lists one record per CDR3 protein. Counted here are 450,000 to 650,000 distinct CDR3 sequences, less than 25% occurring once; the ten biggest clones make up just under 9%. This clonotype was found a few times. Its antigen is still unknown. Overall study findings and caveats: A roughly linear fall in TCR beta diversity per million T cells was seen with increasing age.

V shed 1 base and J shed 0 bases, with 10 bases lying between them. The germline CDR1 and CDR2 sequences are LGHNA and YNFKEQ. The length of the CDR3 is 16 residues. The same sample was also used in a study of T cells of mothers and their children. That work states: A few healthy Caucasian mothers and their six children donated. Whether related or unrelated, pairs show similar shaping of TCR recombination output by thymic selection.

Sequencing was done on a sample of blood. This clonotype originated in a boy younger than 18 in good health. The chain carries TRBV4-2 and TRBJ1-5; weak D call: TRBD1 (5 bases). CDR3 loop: CASSQGGDYSNQPQHF. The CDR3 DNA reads TGTGCCAGCAGCCAAGGAGGGGACTATAGCAATCAGCCCCAGCATTTT.